A single T cell receptor beta chain is shown here with its context. Produced via immunoSEQ multiplex PCR; TCRdb's table is partial and in-frame only. In the table there are tens of thousands of clones, 90% of which are singletons. This record belongs to a study of T cell responses to AZD1222 COVID-19 vaccine. This CDR3 has 14 amino acids. Trimming took 7 bases from V and 5 from J, leaving 19 bases between them. Germline V CDR1 and CDR2: SQVTM, ANQGSEA. The starting material was peripheral blood, obtained 28 days after the second AZD1222 dose. The chain joins TRBV29-1 to TRBJ2-3; D may be TRBD2 (7 bases). This sequence originates from an adult who received the AZD1222 COVID-19 vaccine. The CDR3 region is CSASRGGPGDTQYF. Here the CDR3 DNA reads TGCAGCGCCTCAAGGGGGGGGCCTGGAGATACGCAGTATTTT.